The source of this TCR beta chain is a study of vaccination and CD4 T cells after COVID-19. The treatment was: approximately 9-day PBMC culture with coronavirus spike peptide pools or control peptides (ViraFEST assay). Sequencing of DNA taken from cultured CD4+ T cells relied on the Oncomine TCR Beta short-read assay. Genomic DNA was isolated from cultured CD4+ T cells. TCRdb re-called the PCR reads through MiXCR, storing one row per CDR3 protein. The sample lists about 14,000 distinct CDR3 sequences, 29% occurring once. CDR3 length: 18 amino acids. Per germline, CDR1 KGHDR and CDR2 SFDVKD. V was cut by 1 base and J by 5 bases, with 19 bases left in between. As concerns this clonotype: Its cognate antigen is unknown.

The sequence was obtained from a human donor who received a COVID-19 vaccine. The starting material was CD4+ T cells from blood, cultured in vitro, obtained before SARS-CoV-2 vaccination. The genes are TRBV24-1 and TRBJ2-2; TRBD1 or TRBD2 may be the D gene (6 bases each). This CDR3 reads CATSDFPGGKFSTGELFF. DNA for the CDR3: TGTGCCACCAGTGATTTCCCCGGGGGCAAGTTTAGTACCGGGGAGCTGTTTTTT.